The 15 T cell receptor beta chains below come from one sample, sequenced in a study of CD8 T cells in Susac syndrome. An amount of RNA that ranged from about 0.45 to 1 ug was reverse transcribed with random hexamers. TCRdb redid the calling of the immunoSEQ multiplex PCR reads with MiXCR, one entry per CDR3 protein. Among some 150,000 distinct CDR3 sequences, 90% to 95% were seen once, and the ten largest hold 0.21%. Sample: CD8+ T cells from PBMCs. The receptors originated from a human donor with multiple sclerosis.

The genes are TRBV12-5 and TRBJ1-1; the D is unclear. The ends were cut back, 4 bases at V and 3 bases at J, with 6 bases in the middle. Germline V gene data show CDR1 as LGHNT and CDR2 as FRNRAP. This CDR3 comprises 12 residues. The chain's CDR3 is CASGYSDTEAFF. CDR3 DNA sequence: TGTGCTAGTGGTTACTCGGACACTGAAGCTTTCTTT. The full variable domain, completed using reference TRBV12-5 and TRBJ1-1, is DARVTQTPRHKVTEMGQEVTMRCQPILGHNTVFWYRQTMMQGLELLAYFRNRAPLDDSGMPKDRFSAEMPDATLATLKIQPSEPRDSAVYFCASGYSDTEAFFGQGTRLTVV.

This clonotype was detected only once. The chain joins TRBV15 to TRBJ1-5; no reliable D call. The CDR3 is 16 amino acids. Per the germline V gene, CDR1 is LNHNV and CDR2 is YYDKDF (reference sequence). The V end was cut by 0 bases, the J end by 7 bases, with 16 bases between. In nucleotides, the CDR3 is TGTGCCACCAGCAGAGAGGGTCCGGCCTCCGGACAGCCCCAGCATTTT. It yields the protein CATSREGPASGQPQHF.

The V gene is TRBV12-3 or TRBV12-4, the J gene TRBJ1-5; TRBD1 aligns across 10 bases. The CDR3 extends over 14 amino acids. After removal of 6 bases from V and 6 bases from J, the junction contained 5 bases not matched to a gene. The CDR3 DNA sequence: TGTGCCAGCAGAGCTCGACAGGGGGCTCAGCCCCAGCATTTT. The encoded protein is CASRARQGAQPQHF.

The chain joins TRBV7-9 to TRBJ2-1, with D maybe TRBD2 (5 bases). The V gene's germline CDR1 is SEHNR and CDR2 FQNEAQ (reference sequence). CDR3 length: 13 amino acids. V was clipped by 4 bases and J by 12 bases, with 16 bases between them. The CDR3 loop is CASSSRTRIRQFF. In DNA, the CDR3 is TGTGCCAGCAGCTCCCGCACTAGGATAAGGCAGTTCTTC.

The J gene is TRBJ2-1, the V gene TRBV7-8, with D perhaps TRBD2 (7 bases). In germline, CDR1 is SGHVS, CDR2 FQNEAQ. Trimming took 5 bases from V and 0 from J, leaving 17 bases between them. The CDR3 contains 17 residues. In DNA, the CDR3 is TGTGCCAGCAGCGTACCACAGGGAGGGAACTCCTACAATGAGCAGTTCTTC. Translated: CASSVPQGGNSYNEQFF. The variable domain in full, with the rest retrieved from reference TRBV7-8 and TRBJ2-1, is GAGVSQSPRYKVAKRGQDVALRCDPISGHVSLFWYQQALGQGPEFLTYFQNEAQLDKSGLPSDRFFAERPEGSVSTLKIQRTQQEDSAVYLCASSVPQGGNSYNEQFFGPGTRLTVL.

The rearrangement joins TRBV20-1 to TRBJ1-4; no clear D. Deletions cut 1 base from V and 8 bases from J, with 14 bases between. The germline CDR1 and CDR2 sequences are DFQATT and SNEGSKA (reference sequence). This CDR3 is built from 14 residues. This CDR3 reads CSARGGLKGEKLFF. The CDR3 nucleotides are TGCAGTGCTAGAGGCGGCCTCAAAGGGGAAAAACTGTTTTTT.

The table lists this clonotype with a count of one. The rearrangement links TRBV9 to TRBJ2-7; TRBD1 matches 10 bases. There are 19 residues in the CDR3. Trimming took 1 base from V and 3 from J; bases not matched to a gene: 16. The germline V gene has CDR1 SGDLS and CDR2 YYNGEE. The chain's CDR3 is CASSVHPSSSGQGVYEQYF. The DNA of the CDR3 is TGTGCCAGCAGCGTACACCCCTCATCGTCCGGACAGGGGGTCTACGAGCAGTACTTC.

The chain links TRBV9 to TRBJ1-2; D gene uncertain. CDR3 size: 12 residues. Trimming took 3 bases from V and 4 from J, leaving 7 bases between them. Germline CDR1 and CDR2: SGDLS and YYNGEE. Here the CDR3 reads CASSGLSYGYTF. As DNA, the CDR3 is TGTGCCAGCAGCGGTCTTAGCTATGGCTACACCTTC.

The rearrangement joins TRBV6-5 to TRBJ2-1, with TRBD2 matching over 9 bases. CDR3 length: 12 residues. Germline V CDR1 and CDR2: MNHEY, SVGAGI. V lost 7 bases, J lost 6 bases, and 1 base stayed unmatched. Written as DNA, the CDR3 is TGTGCCAGCACGCGGGGGGGCAATGAGCAGTTCTTC. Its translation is CASTRGGNEQFF.

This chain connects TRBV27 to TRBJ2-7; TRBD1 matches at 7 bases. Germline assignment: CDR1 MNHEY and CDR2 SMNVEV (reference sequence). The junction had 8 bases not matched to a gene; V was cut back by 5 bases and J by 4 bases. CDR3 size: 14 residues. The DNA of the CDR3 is TGTGCCAGCAGTCCCCGACAGGGTTGGTACGAGCAGTACTTC. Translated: CASSPRQGWYEQYF.

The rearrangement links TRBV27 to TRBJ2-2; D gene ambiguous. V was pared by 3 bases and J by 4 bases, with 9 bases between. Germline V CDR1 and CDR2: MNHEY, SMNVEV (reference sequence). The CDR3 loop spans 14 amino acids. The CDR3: CASSFYYSTGELFF. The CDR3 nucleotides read TGTGCCAGCAGTTTCTATTATAGCACCGGGGAGCTGTTTTTT.

This CDR3 is CAWGTGGLETQYF. CDR3 DNA sequence: TGTGCCTGGGGCACAGGGGGCTTGGAGACCCAGTACTTC. This chain links TRBV30 with TRBJ2-5; 9 positions match TRBD1. With V trimmed by 5 bases and J by 5 bases, 6 bases remained unmatched. The CDR3 totals 13 residues. From germline, CDR1 is GTSNPN and CDR2 SVGIG (reference sequence).

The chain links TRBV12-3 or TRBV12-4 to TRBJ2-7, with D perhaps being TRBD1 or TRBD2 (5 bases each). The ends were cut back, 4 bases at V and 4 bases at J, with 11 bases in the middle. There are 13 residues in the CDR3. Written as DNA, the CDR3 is TGTGCCAGCAGTTCCCAGGGCGGGTACGAGCAGTACTTC. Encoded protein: CASSSQGGYEQYF.

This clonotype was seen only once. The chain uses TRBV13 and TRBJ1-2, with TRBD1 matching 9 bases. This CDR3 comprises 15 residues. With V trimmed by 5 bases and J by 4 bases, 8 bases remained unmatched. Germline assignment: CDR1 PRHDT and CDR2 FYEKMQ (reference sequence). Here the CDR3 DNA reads TGTGCCAGCAGCCCCAGACAGGGGGGTACCTATGGCTACACCTTC. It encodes CASSPRQGGTYGYTF.

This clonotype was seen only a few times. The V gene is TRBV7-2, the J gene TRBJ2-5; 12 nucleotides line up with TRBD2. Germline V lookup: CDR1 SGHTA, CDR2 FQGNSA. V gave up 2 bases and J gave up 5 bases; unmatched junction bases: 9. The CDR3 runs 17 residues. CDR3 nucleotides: TGTGCCAGCAGCTTATTCGGACTAGCGGGACCCGCGGAGACCCAGTACTTC. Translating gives CASSLFGLAGPAETQYF.